Shown below are 3 T cell receptor beta chains from a single sample sequenced in a study of cytomegalovirus exposure and HLA in healthy donors. The PCR had 60 Vbeta and 13 Jbeta primers. Assay used: immunoSEQ multiplex PCR; TCRdb lists only in-frame clones, some missing. The data contain just over 150,000 clones, around 84% of them singletons. The sequenced sample was PBMCs. Receptors were obtained from a man between 18 and 29 years old in good health and CMV-seropositive.

V usage is TRBV18 and J usage is TRBJ2-1, with a possible D match to TRBD2 (6 bases). The CDR3 is made up of 15 amino acids. Per germline, CDR1 KGHSH and CDR2 LQKENI. The V end lost 0 bases, the J end lost 6 bases, and 12 bases lay between the germline ends. DNA of the CDR3: TGTGCCAGCTCACCACCTGGAGGGCAACTCAATGAGCAGTTCTTC. As protein: CASSPPGGQLNEQFF.

This clone was seen only a few times. V is TRBV29-1 and J is TRBJ1-2, with D perhaps matching TRBD1 (6 bases). CDR1 and CDR2 (germline): SQVTM, ANQGSEA. The CDR3 covers 13 residues. V lost 2 bases and J lost 4, with 11 bases in between. DNA for the CDR3: TGCAGCGTTGAACTGGGGGCGGTCTATGGCTACACCTTC. It translates to CSVELGAVYGYTF.

Here the CDR3 DNA reads TGTGCCAGCCTGGGACTTGGAGGTGAAGCTTTCTTT. Translation: CASLGLGGEAFF. The rearrangement uses TRBV9 and TRBJ1-1; TRBD1 might be the D (5 bases). V shed 7 bases and J shed 7 bases, with 14 bases lying between them. CDR1 is SGDLS and CDR2 is YYNGEE in the germline V gene. The CDR3 loop spans 12 amino acids.